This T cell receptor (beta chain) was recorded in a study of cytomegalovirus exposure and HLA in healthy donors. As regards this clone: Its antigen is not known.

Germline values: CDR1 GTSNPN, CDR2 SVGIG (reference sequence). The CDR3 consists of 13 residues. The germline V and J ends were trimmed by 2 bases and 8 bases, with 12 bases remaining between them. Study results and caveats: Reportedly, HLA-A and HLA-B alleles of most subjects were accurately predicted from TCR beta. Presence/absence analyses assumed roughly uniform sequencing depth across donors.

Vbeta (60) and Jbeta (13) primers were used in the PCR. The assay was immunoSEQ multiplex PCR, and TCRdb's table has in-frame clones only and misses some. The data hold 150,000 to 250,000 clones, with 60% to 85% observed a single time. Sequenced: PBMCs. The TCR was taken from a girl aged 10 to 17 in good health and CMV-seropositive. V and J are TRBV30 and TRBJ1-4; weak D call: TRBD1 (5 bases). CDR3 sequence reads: CAWSPGEGEKLFF. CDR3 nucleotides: TGTGCCTGGAGTCCGGGGGAGGGGGAAAAACTGTTTTTT.